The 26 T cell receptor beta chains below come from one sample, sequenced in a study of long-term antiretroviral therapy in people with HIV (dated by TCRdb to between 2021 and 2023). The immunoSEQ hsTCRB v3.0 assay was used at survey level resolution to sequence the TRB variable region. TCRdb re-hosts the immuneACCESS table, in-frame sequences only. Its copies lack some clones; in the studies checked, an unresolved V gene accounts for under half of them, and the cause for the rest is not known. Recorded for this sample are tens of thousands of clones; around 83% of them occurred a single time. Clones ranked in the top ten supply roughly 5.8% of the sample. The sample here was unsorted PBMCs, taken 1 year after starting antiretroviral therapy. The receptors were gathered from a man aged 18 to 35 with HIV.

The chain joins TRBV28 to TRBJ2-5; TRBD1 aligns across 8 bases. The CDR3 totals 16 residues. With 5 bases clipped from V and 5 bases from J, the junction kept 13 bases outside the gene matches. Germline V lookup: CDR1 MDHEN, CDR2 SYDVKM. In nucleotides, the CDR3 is TGTGCCAGCAGTCCATCAGCGTCCTCAGGGGGCGAGACCCAGTACTTC. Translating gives CASSPSASSGGETQYF.

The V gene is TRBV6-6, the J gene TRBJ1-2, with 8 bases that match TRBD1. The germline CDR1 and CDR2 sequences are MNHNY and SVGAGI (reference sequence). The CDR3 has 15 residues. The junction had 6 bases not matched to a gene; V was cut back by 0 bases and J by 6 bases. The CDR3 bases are TGTGCCAGCAGTTACTCGGCGGGACAGGTGGATGGCTACACCTTC. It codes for CASSYSAGQVDGYTF.

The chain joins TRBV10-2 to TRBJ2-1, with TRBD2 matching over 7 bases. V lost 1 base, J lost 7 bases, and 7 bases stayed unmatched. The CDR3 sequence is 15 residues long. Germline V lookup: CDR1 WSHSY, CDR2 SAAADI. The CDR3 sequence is CASSEFSGPGNEQFF. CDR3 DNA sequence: TGCGCCAGCAGTGAGTTTAGCGGGCCGGGGAATGAGCAGTTCTTC.

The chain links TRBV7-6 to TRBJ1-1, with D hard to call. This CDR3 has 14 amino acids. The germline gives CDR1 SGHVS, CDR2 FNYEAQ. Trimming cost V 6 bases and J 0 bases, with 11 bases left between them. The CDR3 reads CASSTLGMNTEAFF. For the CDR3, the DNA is TGTGCCAGCAGTACACTCGGGATGAACACTGAAGCTTTCTTT.

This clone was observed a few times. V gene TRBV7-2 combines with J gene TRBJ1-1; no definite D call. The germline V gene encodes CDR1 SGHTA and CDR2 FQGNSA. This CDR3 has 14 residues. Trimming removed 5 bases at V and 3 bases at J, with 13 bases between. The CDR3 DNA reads TGTGCCAGCAGCCCGAAGTGGGTTGACACTGAAGCTTTCTTT. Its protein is CASSPKWVDTEAFF.

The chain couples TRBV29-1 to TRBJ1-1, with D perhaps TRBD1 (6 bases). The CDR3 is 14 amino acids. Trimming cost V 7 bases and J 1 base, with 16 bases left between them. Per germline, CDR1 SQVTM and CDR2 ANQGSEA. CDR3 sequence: CSALGGGPNTEAFF. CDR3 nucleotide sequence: TGCAGCGCCCTGGGGGGGGGCCCGAACACTGAAGCTTTCTTT.

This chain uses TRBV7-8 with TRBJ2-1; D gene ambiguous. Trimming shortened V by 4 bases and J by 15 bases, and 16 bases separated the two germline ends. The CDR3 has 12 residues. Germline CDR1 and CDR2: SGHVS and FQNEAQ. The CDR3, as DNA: TGTGCCAGCAGCTCTCGCTTAGACGGTTGGTTCTTC. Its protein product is CASSSRLDGWFF.

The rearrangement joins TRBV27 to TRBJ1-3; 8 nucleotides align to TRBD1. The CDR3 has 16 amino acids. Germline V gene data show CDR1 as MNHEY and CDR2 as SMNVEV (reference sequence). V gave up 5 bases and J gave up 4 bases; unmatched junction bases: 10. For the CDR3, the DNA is TGTGCCAGCAGTCTCTCCGGGACAGGTATAGGAAACACCATATATTTT. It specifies CASSLSGTGIGNTIYF.

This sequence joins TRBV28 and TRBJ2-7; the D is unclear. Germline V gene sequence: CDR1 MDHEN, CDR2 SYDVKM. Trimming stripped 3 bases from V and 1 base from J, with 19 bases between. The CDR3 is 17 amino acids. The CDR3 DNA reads TGTGCCAGCAGTTTTCGGTTGGGTTTCCATCAATCCTACGAGCAGTACTTC. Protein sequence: CASSFRLGFHQSYEQYF.

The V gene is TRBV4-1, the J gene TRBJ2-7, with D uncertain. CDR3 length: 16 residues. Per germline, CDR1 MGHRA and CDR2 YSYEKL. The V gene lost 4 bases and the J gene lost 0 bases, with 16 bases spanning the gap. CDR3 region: CASSPTRGGSSYEQYF. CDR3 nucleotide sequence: TGCGCCAGCAGCCCCACTCGTGGCGGCAGCTCCTACGAGCAGTACTTC.

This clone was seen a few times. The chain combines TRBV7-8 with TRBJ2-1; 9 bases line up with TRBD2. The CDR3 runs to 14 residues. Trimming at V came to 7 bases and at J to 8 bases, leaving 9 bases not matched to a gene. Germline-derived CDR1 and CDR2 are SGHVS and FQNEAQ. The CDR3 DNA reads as TGTGCCAGCACCCGGACTAGCGATAGGGATGAGCAGTTCTTC. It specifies CASTRTSDRDEQFF.

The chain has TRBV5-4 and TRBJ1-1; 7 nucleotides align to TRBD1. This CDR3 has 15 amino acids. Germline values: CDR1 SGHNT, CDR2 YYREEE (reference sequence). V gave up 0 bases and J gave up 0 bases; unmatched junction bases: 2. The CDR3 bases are TGTGCCAGCAGCTTGGGACAGGGCATGAACACTGAAGCTTTCTTT. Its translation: CASSLGQGMNTEAFF.

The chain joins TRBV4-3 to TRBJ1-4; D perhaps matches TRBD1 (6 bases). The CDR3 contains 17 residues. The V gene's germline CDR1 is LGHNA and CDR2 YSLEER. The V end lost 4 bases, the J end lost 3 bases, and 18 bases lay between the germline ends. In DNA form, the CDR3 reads TGCGCCAGCAGCCCTCACCCTCAGGGGTTGTCTAATGAAAAACTGTTTTTT. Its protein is CASSPHPQGLSNEKLFF.

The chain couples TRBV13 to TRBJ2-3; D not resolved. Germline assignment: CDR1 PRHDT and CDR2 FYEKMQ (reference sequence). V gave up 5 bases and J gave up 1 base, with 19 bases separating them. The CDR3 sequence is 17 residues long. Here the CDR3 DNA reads TGTGCCAGCAGCCCATGGGGTTATTGGCGAGGCACAGATACGCAGTATTTT. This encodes CASSPWGYWRGTDTQYF.

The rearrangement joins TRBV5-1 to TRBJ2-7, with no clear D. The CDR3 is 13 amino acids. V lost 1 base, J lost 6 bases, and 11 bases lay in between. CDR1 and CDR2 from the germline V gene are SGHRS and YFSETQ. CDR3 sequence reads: CASSLQEPLEQYF. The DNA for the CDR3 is TGCGCCAGCAGCTTGCAGGAACCCCTCGAGCAGTACTTC.

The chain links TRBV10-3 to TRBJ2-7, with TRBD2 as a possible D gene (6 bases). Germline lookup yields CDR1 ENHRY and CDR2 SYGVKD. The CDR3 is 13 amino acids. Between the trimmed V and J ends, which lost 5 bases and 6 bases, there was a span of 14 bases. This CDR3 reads CAISTRTTSEQYF. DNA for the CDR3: TGTGCCATCAGTACCAGGACTACTTCCGAGCAGTACTTC.

The CDR3 spells CASRARGGNTEAFF. CDR3 DNA sequence: TGCGCCAGCCGGGCGCGGGGGGGGAACACTGAAGCTTTCTTT. The rearrangement joins TRBV10-2 to TRBJ1-1, with a possible D match to TRBD1 (5 bases). The CDR3 contains 14 residues. Between the trimmed V and J ends, which lost 8 bases and 1 base, there was a span of 14 bases. CDR1 and CDR2 (germline): WSHSY, SAAADI.

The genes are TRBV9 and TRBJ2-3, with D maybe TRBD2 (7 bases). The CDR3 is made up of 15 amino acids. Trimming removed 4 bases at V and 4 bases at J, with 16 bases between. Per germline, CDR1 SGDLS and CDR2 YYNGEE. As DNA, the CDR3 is TGTGCCAGCAGCCCCCCCGGAGGGGGGGCAGATACGCAGTATTTT. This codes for CASSPPGGGADTQYF.

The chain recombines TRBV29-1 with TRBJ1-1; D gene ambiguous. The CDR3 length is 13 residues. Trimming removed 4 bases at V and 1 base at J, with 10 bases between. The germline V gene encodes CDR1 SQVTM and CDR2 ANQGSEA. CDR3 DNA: TGCAGCGTTGGAATTAATAGGAACACTGAAGCTTTCTTT. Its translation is CSVGINRNTEAFF.

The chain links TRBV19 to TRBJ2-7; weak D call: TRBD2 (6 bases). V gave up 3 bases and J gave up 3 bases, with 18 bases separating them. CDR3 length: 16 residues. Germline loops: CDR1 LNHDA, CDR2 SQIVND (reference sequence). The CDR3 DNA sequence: TGTGCCAGTAGTATCACCCTAGGCAGGCGGGACTACGAGCAGTACTTC. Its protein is CASSITLGRRDYEQYF.

CDR3 DNA sequence: TGTGCCATCAGCCTATTATGGGGGGCTCATCAGCCCCAGCATTTT. This sequence encodes CAISLLWGAHQPQHF. This chain uses TRBV10-3 with TRBJ1-5; TRBD1 might be the D (6 bases). Germline CDR1 is ENHRY and CDR2 is SYGVKD. V was cut by 6 bases and J by 5 bases, with 17 bases left in between. This CDR3 has 15 amino acids.

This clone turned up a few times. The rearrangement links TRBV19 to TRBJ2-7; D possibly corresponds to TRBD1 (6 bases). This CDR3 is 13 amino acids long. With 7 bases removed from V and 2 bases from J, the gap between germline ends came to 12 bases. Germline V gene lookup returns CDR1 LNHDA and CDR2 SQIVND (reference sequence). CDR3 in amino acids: CASKGVEAYEQYF. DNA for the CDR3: TGTGCCAGTAAGGGGGTTGAGGCCTACGAGCAGTACTTC.

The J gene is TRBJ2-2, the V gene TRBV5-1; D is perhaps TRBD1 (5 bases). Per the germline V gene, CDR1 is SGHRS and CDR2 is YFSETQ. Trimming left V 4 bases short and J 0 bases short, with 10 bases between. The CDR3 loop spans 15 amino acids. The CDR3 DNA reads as TGCGCCAGCAGCGCGTCAGGGACGAACACCGGGGAGCTGTTTTTT. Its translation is CASSASGTNTGELFF. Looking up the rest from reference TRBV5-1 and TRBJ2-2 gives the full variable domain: KAGVTQTPRYLIKTRGQQVTLSCSPISGHRSVSWYQQTPGQGLQFLFEYFSETQRNKGNFPGRFSGRQFSNSRSEMNVSTLELGDSALYLCASSASGTNTGELFFGEGSRLTVL.

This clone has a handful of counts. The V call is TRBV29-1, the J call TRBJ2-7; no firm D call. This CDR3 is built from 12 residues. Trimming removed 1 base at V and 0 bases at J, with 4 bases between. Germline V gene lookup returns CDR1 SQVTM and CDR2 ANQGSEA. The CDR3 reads CSVEGSSYEQYF. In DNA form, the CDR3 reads TGCAGCGTTGAAGGCAGCTCCTACGAGCAGTACTTC.

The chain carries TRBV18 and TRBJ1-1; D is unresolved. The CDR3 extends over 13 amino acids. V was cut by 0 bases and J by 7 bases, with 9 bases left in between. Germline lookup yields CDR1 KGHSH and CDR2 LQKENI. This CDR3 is CASSPPATSEAFF. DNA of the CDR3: TGTGCCAGCTCACCACCGGCAACAAGTGAAGCTTTCTTT. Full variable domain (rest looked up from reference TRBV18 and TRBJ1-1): NAGVMQNPRHLVRRRGQEARLRCSPMKGHSHVYWYRQLPEEGLKFMVYLQKENIIDESGMPKERFSAEFPKEGPSILRIQQVVRGDSAAYFCASSPPATSEAFFGQGTRLTVV.

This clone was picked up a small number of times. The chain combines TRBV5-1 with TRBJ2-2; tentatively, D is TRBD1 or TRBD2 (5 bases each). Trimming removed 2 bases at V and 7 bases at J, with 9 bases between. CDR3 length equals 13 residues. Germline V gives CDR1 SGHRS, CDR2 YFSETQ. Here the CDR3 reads CASSFGTSGELFF. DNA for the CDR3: TGCGCCAGCAGCTTCGGGACCAGCGGGGAGCTGTTTTTT. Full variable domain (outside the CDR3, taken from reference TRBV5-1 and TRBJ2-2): KAGVTQTPRYLIKTRGQQVTLSCSPISGHRSVSWYQQTPGQGLQFLFEYFSETQRNKGNFPGRFSGRQFSNSRSEMNVSTLELGDSALYLCASSFGTSGELFFGEGSRLTVL.